Each of the 15 T cell receptor beta chains below was sequenced from the same sample in a study of T cell repertoires in cytomegalovirus infection. A single record per CDR3 protein comes from TCRdb applying MiXCR to the reads. In the table there are a few hundred thousand distinct CDR3 sequences, 26% of which are singletons. Sample: PBMCs. The receptors stem from a human donor in good health (CMV status not recorded). Some clones in this sample may be carry-over from other donors' samples.

The V and J genes are TRBV6-2 or TRBV6-3 and TRBJ2-2; 11 bases are shared with TRBD2. The CDR3 length is 20 residues. Per the germline V gene, CDR1 is MNHEY and CDR2 is SVGEGT. The V and J ends lost 2 bases and 2 bases, in that order; junction bases with no gene match: 13. The CDR3 is CASSYGRTSGPMRNTGELFF. CDR3 bases: TGTGCCAGCAGTTACGGGAGGACTAGCGGGCCAATGAGAAACACCGGGGAGCTGTTTTTT.

This clonotype was detected ten times or more. V is TRBV7-2 and J is TRBJ2-1; TRBD2 aligns across 10 bases. Germline V gives CDR1 SGHTA, CDR2 FQGNSA. V shed 0 bases and J 9 bases; nucleotides not matched to a gene: 5. This CDR3 has 15 amino acids. CDR3 loop: CASSLALAGVTEQFF. CDR3 sequence (DNA): TGTGCCAGCAGCTTAGCTCTAGCGGGAGTTACTGAGCAGTTCTTC.

The table lists this clonotype with many counts. The gene calls are TRBV6-5 and TRBJ2-1, with TRBD2 matching 11 bases. Germline CDR1 is MNHEY and CDR2 is SVGAGI. The CDR3 is 16 amino acids. V lost 1 base, J lost 4 bases, and 3 bases stayed unmatched. The CDR3 bases are TGTGCCAGCAGTTACTACGGACTAGCGGGTTACAATGAGCAGTTCTTC. It specifies CASSYYGLAGYNEQFF.

The chain is built from TRBV2 and TRBJ2-3; 9 positions agree with TRBD2. Germline CDR1 is SNHLY and CDR2 is FYNNEI. The CDR3 is 13 residues long. With 8 bases clipped from V and 7 bases from J, the junction kept 7 bases outside the gene matches. CDR3: CASSGLATNTQYF. The CDR3 DNA is TGTGCCAGCTCGGGACTAGCAACAAATACGCAGTATTTT.

The chain has TRBV10-2 and TRBJ1-3; D ambiguous. The V end lost 5 bases, the J end lost 3 bases, and 11 bases lay between the germline ends. The CDR3 sequence is 14 residues long. Germline V CDR1 and CDR2: WSHSY, SAAADI. CDR3 nucleotides: TGCGCCAGCAGTCCCACAGCCTTTGGAAACACCATATATTTT. It specifies CASSPTAFGNTIYF.

V is TRBV6-5 and J is TRBJ2-5; a weak D match, TRBD2 (6 bases). Between the trimmed V and J ends, which lost 2 bases and 3 bases, there was a span of 10 bases. This CDR3 region has 14 residues. CDR1 and CDR2 from the germline V gene are MNHEY and SVGAGI. CDR3 in amino acids: CASSYPGEEETQYF. The CDR3 region has the DNA TGTGCCAGCAGTTACCCGGGAGAGGAAGAGACCCAGTACTTC.

This clonotype was counted a few times. One junction end does not reproduce the germline sequence, and a read error may be involved. The chain uses TRBV6-2 or TRBV6-3 and TRBJ2-1; D may be TRBD1 (6 bases). Germline V gene sequence: CDR1 MNHEY, CDR2 SVGEGT. The CDR3 runs 15 residues. The CDR3 here is CASSPEGTYYDEQFF. The CDR3 coding sequence is TGTGCCAGCAGTCCCGAGGGGACATACTACGATGAGCAGTTCTTC.

This clonotype was seen many times. V and J are TRBV7-8 and TRBJ1-5, with TRBD1 identical over 8 bases. With V trimmed by 0 bases and J by 8 bases, 9 bases remained unmatched. The germline V gene encodes CDR1 SGHVS and CDR2 FQNEAQ. CDR3 size: 16 residues. The CDR3 DNA reads TGTGCCAGCAGCTTAGCGACCACACAGGGGGGGAAGCCCCAGCATTTT. Amino acids: CASSLATTQGGKPQHF.

The sample holds a few counts of this clonotype. The V and J genes are TRBV20-1 and TRBJ2-3; TRBD2 matches at 8 bases. Unmatched junction bases numbered 2, after V lost 0 bases and J lost 3 bases. The CDR3 has 14 residues. Germline V gene sequence: CDR1 DFQATT, CDR2 SNEGSKA (reference sequence). CDR3 loop: CSARESSGTDTQYF. The CDR3 nucleotides are TGCAGTGCTAGAGAGTCTAGCGGGACAGATACGCAGTATTTT.

The J gene is TRBJ2-7, the V gene TRBV6-2 or TRBV6-3; D remains unclear. The CDR3 spans 13 residues. Trimming pared 5 bases from V and 0 bases from J, leaving 8 bases between. The germline gives CDR1 MNHEY, CDR2 SVGEGT. The CDR3 spells CASSPRSSYEQYV. The CDR3 nucleotides are TGTGCCAGCAGTCCCAGGAGCTCCTACGAGCAGTACGTC.

This clonotype has a count of ten or more. The chain is built from TRBV7-2 and TRBJ2-1, with a weak D call TRBD2 (5 bases). In germline, CDR1 is SGHTA, CDR2 FQGNSA. This CDR3 spans 15 amino acids. V was shortened by 4 bases and J by 14 bases, with 24 bases between the two germline ends. The CDR3 loop reads CASSSGWGSITEEFF. The CDR3, as DNA: TGTGCCAGCAGCTCGGGGTGGGGTAGCATAACCGAGGAGTTCTTC.

CDR3 sequence: CASKRADSPLHF. In nucleotides, the CDR3 is TGTGCCTCCAAGCGGGCGGATTCACCCCTCCACTTT. This chain connects TRBV30 to TRBJ1-6, with no clear D. Germline CDR1 reads GTSNPN; CDR2 reads SVGIG (reference sequence). Trimming left V 7 bases short and J 8 bases short, with 12 bases between. The CDR3 is 12 residues long.

The chain couples TRBV7-9 to TRBJ1-1, with D unresolved. The CDR3 has 15 residues. CDR1 and CDR2 from the germline V gene are SEHNR and FQNEAQ (reference sequence). V gave up 8 bases and J gave up 3 bases, with 19 bases separating them. The CDR3 region has the DNA TGTGCCAGCGCAAATCTGGAGGTAGATGACACTGAAGCTTTCTTT. Amino acids: CASANLEVDDTEAFF.

DNA of the CDR3: TGTGCCAGCAGCTACGCCGGGACTAGCGAACACTACGAGCAGTACGTC. Translation gives CASSYAGTSEHYEQYV. This sequence joins TRBV5-6 and TRBJ2-7; 10 bases fit TRBD2. Looked up from germline, CDR1 is SGHDT and CDR2 is YYEEEE. The CDR3 consists of 16 residues. Trimming removed 3 bases from V and 3 bases from J; junction bases left unmatched: 9.

This clonotype was picked up many times. V and J are TRBV7-2 and TRBJ2-7; TRBD2 agrees at 11 bases. Germline-derived CDR1 and CDR2 are SGHTA and FQGNSA. The CDR3 spans 17 residues. J lost 0 bases, V lost 1 base, and 5 bases had no gene match. CDR3 residues: CASSLGPSGGSSYEQYV. The DNA of the CDR3 is TGTGCCAGCAGCTTAGGTCCTAGCGGGGGGAGCTCCTACGAGCAGTACGTC.